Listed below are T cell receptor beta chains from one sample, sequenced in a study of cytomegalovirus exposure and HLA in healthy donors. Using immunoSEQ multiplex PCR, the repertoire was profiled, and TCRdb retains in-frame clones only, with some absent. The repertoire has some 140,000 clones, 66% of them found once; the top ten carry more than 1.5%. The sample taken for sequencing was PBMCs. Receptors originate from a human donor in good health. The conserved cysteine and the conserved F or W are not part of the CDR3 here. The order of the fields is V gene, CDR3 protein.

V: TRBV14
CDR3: ASSQGLRDEQF

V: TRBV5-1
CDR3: ASSLAGTSGSGWSYNEQF

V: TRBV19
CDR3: ASSIDRNVAYEQY

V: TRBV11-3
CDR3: ASSLDLGLAGRGQF

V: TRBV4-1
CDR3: ASSPSAGAWDEQF

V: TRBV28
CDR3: ASSPGSSGNTIY

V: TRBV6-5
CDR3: ASSYSRQQNTEAF

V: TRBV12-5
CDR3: ASGLGHNTYEQY

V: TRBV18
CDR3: ASPPQVPARETQY

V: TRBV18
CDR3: ASRPTGKKAF

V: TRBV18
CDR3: ASSPEGVTGELF

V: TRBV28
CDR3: ASSRGWGEQY

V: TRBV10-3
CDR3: AISDWRDSTDTQY

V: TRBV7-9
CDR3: ASSGRTGVYEQY

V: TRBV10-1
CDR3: ASSAGLAGSTDTQY

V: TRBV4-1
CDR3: ASSQDAQFNQLQH

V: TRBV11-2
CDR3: ASSLGTGLYEQY

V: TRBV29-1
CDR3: SVEESAYEQY

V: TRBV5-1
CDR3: ASSLEQGMQPQH

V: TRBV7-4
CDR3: ASSLPNPGGFCDGYT

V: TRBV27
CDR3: AVGEGYNEQF

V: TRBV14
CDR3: ASSFRDSLHEQY

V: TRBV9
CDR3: ASSGSGRAYADTQY

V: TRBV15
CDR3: ATSRRTTGQPQH

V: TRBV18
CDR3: ASSQPARWEQY

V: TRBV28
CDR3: ASSLFRGTGANVLT

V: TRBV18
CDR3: ASSSTQGNYGYT

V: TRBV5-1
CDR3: ASSLGGGTNTEAF

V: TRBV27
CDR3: ASSLRLAGAKYNEQF

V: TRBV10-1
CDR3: ASSTGTGALTEAF

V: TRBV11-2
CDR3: ASSPEGPNQPQH

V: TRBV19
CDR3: ASSPTLGLAGAVGGELF

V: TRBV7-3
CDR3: ASSLKRTGAGTEAF

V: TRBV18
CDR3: ASSPQVNYEQY

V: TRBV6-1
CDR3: ASSDRQGGNQPQH

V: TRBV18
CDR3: ASSSRQGRNSPLH

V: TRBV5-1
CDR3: ASVREGTDTQY

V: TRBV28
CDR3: ASSLFRNDEKLF

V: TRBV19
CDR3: ASSIGQGFGGYT

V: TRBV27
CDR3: ASSKTGREQF

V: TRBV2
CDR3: ASSDKREATTQY

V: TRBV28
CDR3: ASSLRSGIQETQY

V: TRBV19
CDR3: ASTTKTGTDTQY

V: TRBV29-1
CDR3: SAGEGTNEKLF

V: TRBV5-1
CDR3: ASSTTLPGQGAMNTEAF

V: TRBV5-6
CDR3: ASSFRGANEKLF

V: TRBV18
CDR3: ASSLFEGGSTEAF

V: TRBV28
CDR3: ASSQTGTGYEQY

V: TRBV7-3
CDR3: ASSLNRAHGYT

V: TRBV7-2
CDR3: ASSLGTTNYGYT

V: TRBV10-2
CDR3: ASSEIRSQPQH

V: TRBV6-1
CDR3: ASNKEGAGTEAF

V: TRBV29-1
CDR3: SGRTGSAGELF

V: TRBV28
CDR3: ASSLNDRANTQY

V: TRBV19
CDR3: ASSRTGQGLSTDTQY